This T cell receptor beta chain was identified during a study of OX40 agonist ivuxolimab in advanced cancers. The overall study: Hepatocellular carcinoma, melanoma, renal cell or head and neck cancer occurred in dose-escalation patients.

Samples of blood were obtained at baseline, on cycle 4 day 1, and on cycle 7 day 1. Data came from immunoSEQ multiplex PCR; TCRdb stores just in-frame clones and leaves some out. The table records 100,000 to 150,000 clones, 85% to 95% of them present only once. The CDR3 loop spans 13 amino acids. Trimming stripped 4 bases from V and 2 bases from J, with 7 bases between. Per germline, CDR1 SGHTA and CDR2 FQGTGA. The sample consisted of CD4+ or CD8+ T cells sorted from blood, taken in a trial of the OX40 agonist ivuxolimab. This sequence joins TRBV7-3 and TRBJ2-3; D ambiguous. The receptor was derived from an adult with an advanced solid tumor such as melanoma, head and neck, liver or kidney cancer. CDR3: CASSYGTTDTQYF. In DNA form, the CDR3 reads TGTGCCAGCAGCTACGGTACCACAGATACGCAGTATTTT.